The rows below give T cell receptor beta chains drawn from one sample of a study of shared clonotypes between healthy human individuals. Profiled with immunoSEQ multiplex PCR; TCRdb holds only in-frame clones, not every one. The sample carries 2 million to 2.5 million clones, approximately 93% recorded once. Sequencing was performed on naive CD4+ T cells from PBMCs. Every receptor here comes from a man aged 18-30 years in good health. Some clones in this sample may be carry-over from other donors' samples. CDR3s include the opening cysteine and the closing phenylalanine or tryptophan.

CDR3 protein: CASSQVFGTSGRGDQYF
J gene: TRBJ2-5
V gene: TRBV4-1

CDR3 protein: CASSRASGGGANYGYTF
J gene: TRBJ1-2
V gene: TRBV5-4

CDR3 protein: CASRPGQAGQETQYF
J gene: TRBJ2-5
V gene: TRBV6-5

CDR3 protein: CASSPTAAGAGELFF
J gene: TRBJ2-2
V gene: TRBV28

CDR3 protein: CASNPDRGQNEQFF
J gene: TRBJ2-1
V gene: TRBV19

CDR3 protein: CASSLPGLGGLNEQFF
J gene: TRBJ2-1
V gene: TRBV5-4

CDR3 protein: CASSQVERLVAGEQFF
J gene: TRBJ2-1
V gene: TRBV4-1

CDR3 protein: CATTLGGMKPYEQYF
J gene: TRBJ2-7
V gene: TRBV6-6

CDR3 protein: CASSFYTGGQYF
J gene: TRBJ2-3
V gene: TRBV11-2

CDR3 protein: CASRGTGFYEQYF
J gene: TRBJ2-7
V gene: TRBV27

CDR3 protein: CASSSLEGRPNTEAFF
J gene: TRBJ1-1
V gene: TRBV14

CDR3 protein: CASSDSIQETQYF
J gene: TRBJ2-5
V gene: TRBV6-5

CDR3 protein: CASSPLAAYNEQFF
J gene: TRBJ2-1
V gene: TRBV4-3

CDR3 protein: CASSWGGSSNQPQHF
J gene: TRBJ1-5
V gene: TRBV6-1

CDR3 protein: CASSGQGVDEQFF
J gene: TRBJ2-1
V gene: TRBV9

CDR3 protein: CASSVLSSGRDEQYF
J gene: TRBJ2-7
V gene: TRBV6-1

CDR3 protein: CASSLVVGIGTGIRDTQYF
J gene: TRBJ2-3
V gene: TRBV11-2

CDR3 protein: CASSGAYEQYF
J gene: TRBJ2-7
V gene: TRBV6-1

CDR3 protein: CSVEWQNYGYTF
J gene: TRBJ1-2
V gene: TRBV29-1

CDR3 protein: CASSERVRPTSGNQPQHF
J gene: TRBJ1-5
V gene: TRBV2

CDR3 protein: CASSRPGVDTGELFF
J gene: TRBJ2-2
V gene: TRBV28